The 28 T cell receptor beta chains below were found in one sample sequenced in a study of T-cell memory formation after mild COVID-19. Using its own MiXCR run on the 5' RACE reads, TCRdb lists one record per CDR3 protein. In the table there are almost 250,000 distinct CDR3 sequences, 15% to 17% of which are singletons. Specimen: PBMCs or a T cell subset sorted from them (not recorded which). These receptors came from an adult woman who had mild COVID-19 (a few samples of this study predate the infection). Cell type and time point are not known.

This clonotype has a handful of counts. The chain has TRBV24-1 and TRBJ2-4; no clear D. CDR3 length equals 15 residues. Germline V gene sequence: CDR1 KGHDR, CDR2 SFDVKD. Trimming pared 3 bases from V and 4 bases from J, leaving 12 bases between. CDR3 amino acids: CATSDPKRLKNIQYF. As DNA, the CDR3 is TGTGCCACCAGTGATCCTAAGCGACTGAAAAACATTCAGTACTTC.

The gene calls are TRBV18 and TRBJ1-5; the D is unclear. Germline assignment: CDR1 KGHSH and CDR2 LQKENI. V gave up 2 bases and J gave up 4 bases, with 9 bases separating them. The CDR3 is 14 residues long. CDR3 sequence reads: CASSPGTQNQPQHF. As DNA, the CDR3 is TGTGCCAGCTCACCAGGAACCCAAAATCAGCCCCAGCATTTT. The full variable domain, its missing parts supplied by reference TRBV18 and TRBJ1-5, is NAGVMQNPRHLVRRRGQEARLRCSPMKGHSHVYWYRQLPEEGLKFMVYLQKENIIDESGMPKERFSAEFPKEGPSILRIQQVVRGDSAAYFCASSPGTQNQPQHFGDGTRLSIL.

The chain joins TRBV5-1 to TRBJ1-1, with D perhaps TRBD1 (5 bases). Germline lookup yields CDR1 SGHRS and CDR2 YFSETQ. With 0 bases removed from V and 6 bases from J, the gap between germline ends came to 15 bases. The CDR3 is made up of 15 amino acids. CDR3 in DNA: TGCGCCAGCAGCTTGGGGGGCGGGTTTGTGGCTGAAGCTTTCTTT. This sequence encodes CASSLGGGFVAEAFF. Using reference TRBV5-1 and TRBJ1-1 for the parts outside the CDR3, the full variable domain is KAGVTQTPRYLIKTRGQQVTLSCSPISGHRSVSWYQQTPGQGLQFLFEYFSETQRNKGNFPGRFSGRQFSNSRSEMNVSTLELGDSALYLCASSLGGGFVAEAFFGQGTRLTVV.

This clonotype has a count of ten or more. The CDR3 region is CSARDNMRGGTDTQYF. In DNA, the CDR3 is TGCAGTGCTAGAGATAACATGCGGGGGGGCACAGATACGCAGTATTTT. The chain recombines TRBV20-1 with TRBJ2-3; TRBD2 aligns across 8 bases. CDR3 length equals 16 residues. CDR1 and CDR2 from the germline V gene are DFQATT and SNEGSKA (reference sequence). With V trimmed by 0 bases and J by 1 base, 6 bases remained unmatched.

V usage is TRBV24-1 and J usage is TRBJ2-3, with 8 bases matching TRBD2. The germline V gene encodes CDR1 KGHDR and CDR2 SFDVKD. J lost 1 base, V lost 4 bases, and 6 bases had no gene match. This CDR3 region has 16 residues. Here the CDR3 reads CATSDPSGSGTDTQYF. CDR3 sequence (DNA): TGTGCCACCAGTGACCCCAGCGGGAGTGGCACAGATACGCAGTATTTT.

This chain links TRBV30 with TRBJ1-1; D call uncertain. The germline V gene encodes CDR1 GTSNPN and CDR2 SVGIG (reference sequence). V was pared by 1 base and J by 1 base, with 10 bases between. The CDR3 is made up of 14 amino acids. Here the CDR3 DNA reads TGTGCCTGGAGTGGACTTAGAAGGAACACTGAAGCTTTCTTT. Amino acids: CAWSGLRRNTEAFF.

This clonotype was detected a few times. The gene calls are TRBV5-1 and TRBJ2-2; no reliable D call. V was shortened by 7 bases and J by 10 bases, with 8 bases between the two germline ends. The germline V gene encodes CDR1 SGHRS and CDR2 YFSETQ. This CDR3 has 10 amino acids. CDR3 sequence reads: CASPDEELFF. CDR3 in DNA: TGCGCCAGCCCGGACGAGGAGCTGTTTTTT.

The chain recombines TRBV7-2 with TRBJ2-1; possible D gene TRBD1, 5 bases. This CDR3 contains 13 residues. Trimming removed 3 bases from V and 6 bases from J, with 9 bases in between. Germline values: CDR1 SGHTA, CDR2 FQGNSA. This CDR3 reads CASSFEGANEQFF. In DNA form, the CDR3 reads TGTGCCAGCAGCTTCGAAGGGGCCAATGAGCAGTTCTTC.

This clonotype has at least ten counts. The gene calls are TRBV5-1 and TRBJ1-5, with D possibly being TRBD1 (5 bases). Germline V gene sequence: CDR1 SGHRS, CDR2 YFSETQ. Trimming removed 0 bases at V and 1 base at J, with 8 bases between. CDR3 size: 15 residues. The CDR3 loop is CASSLVAGSNQPQHF. Here the CDR3 DNA reads TGCGCCAGCAGCTTGGTGGCAGGGAGCAATCAGCCCCAGCATTTT.

This clonotype appeared once. This chain links TRBV4-3 with TRBJ2-5, with 9 bases that match TRBD1. V was clipped by 1 base and J by 5 bases; unmatched bases: 5. This CDR3 is built from 15 residues. CDR1 LGHNA and CDR2 YSLEER come from the germline V gene. The CDR3 region has the DNA TGCGCCAGCAGCCAAGCAGGGACAGGGTGGGAGACCCAGTACTTC. Residues: CASSQAGTGWETQYF.

This clonotype turned up a few times. The chain combines TRBV12-3 or TRBV12-4 with TRBJ2-5; 11 nucleotides align to TRBD2. J gave up 4 bases and V 4 bases, and 2 bases lay outside the gene matches. CDR3 length: 14 residues. The CDR3 sequence is CASSSTSGRETQYF. CDR3 sequence (DNA): TGTGCCAGCAGTTCCACTAGCGGGAGAGAGACCCAGTACTTC.

The rearrangement joins TRBV9 to TRBJ1-2, with D possibly TRBD1 on 5 matching bases. Trimming took 3 bases from V and 4 from J, leaving 13 bases between them. CDR1 and CDR2 (germline): SGDLS, YYNGEE. CDR3 length equals 14 residues. In DNA form, the CDR3 reads TGTGCCAGCAGCGCTGGCAGGGCTAGCTATGGCTACACCTTC. It specifies CASSAGRASYGYTF.

The chain couples TRBV5-6 to TRBJ1-5; D call uncertain. CDR3 length: 16 amino acids. Germline V gene sequence: CDR1 SGHDT, CDR2 YYEEEE. V was pared by 1 base and J by 0 bases, with 11 bases between. This CDR3 reads CASSLFGSNSNQPQHF. The CDR3 coding sequence is TGTGCCAGCAGCTTGTTCGGCAGTAATAGCAATCAGCCCCAGCATTTT.

The chain recombines TRBV4-1 with TRBJ2-5, with 9 bases identical to TRBD1. Germline loops: CDR1 MGHRA, CDR2 YSYEKL. After removal of 6 bases from V and 3 bases from J, the junction contained 5 bases not matched to a gene. The CDR3 runs to 14 residues. The CDR3 sequence is CASRTGGGKETQYF. The CDR3 DNA reads as TGCGCCAGCAGGACAGGGGGGGGGAAAGAGACCCAGTACTTC.

This clonotype came up a few times. V usage is TRBV18 and J usage is TRBJ1-1, with unresolved D. V lost 6 bases and J lost 0, with 5 bases in between. This CDR3 spans 12 amino acids. In germline, CDR1 is KGHSH, CDR2 LQKENI. The CDR3 region has the DNA TGTGCCAGCTCTACGCTGAACACTGAAGCTTTCTTT. It translates to CASSTLNTEAFF. Drawing the rest from reference TRBV18 and TRBJ1-1, the complete variable domain is NAGVMQNPRHLVRRRGQEARLRCSPMKGHSHVYWYRQLPEEGLKFMVYLQKENIIDESGMPKERFSAEFPKEGPSILRIQQVVRGDSAAYFCASSTLNTEAFFGQGTRLTVV.

This clonotype was recorded a few times. V and J are TRBV7-2 and TRBJ2-2, with no clear D. In germline, CDR1 is SGHTA, CDR2 FQGNSA. The ends were cut back, 3 bases at V and 3 bases at J, with 2 bases in the middle. The CDR3 spans 12 residues. DNA for the CDR3: TGTGCCAGCAGCTTGCACACCGGGGAGCTGTTTTTT. Translation gives CASSLHTGELFF. The whole variable domain, filled in from reference TRBV7-2 and TRBJ2-2, reads GAGVSQSPSNKVTEKGKDVELRCDPISGHTALYWYRQSLGQGLEFLIYFQGNSAPDKSGLPSDRFSAERTGGSVSTLTIQRTQQEDSAVYLCASSLHTGELFFGEGSRLTVL.

This sequence joins TRBV12-3 or TRBV12-4 and TRBJ2-5; 7 bases agree with TRBD2. Trimming at V came to 6 bases and at J to 1 base, leaving 8 bases not matched to a gene. There are 15 residues in the CDR3. The CDR3 coding sequence is TGTGCCAGCAGCCCGGGGACTACAGCCCAAGAGACCCAGTACTTC. Its protein is CASSPGTTAQETQYF.

In this sample, this clonotype turned up a few times. This rearrangement joins TRBV6-1 to TRBJ1-4, with D hard to call. CDR1 is MNHNS and CDR2 is SASEGT in the germline V gene. Trimming took off 6 bases at V and 8 bases at J, with 10 bases between the two ends. CDR3 length equals 12 residues. CDR3 coding DNA: TGTGCCAGCAGAGGAGAAGGCGAAAAACTGTTTTTT. Translated: CASRGEGEKLFF.

The chain is built from TRBV27 and TRBJ1-1; tentatively, D is TRBD1 (6 bases). The CDR3 has 12 residues. Germline V gene lookup returns CDR1 MNHEY and CDR2 SMNVEV (reference sequence). The V end lost 6 bases, the J end lost 5 bases, and 10 bases lay between the germline ends. CDR3 bases: TGTGCCAGCAGCAAAACAGGGACTGAAGCTTTCTTT. Protein sequence: CASSKTGTEAFF.

To note about this clonotype: Relative to the germline gene, one junction end is altered; a read error may explain this. The V gene is TRBV3-1, the J gene TRBJ2-2; D not resolved. Germline V gene data show CDR1 as LGHDT and CDR2 as YNNKEL (reference sequence). The CDR3 length is 14 residues. Written as DNA, the CDR3 is TGTGCCAGCAGCCAATCAGAGAACACCGTGGAGCTGTTTTTT. As protein: CASSQSENTVELFF.

The chain employs TRBV6-2 or TRBV6-3 and TRBJ2-1, with 12 bases identical to TRBD2. CDR3 size: 15 residues. Germline V gene data show CDR1 as MNHEY and CDR2 as SVGEGT. V was pared by 1 base and J by 9 bases, with 4 bases of the junction left unmatched. In DNA, the CDR3 is TGTGCCAGCAGTTACTGGGCTAGCGGGAGGGGTGAGCAGTTCTTC. It translates to CASSYWASGRGEQFF.

This clonotype was seen at least ten times. J is TRBJ1-1 and V is TRBV7-9; D is ambiguous. Trimming stripped 1 base from V and 4 bases from J, with 4 bases between. Germline V gene data show CDR1 as SEHNR and CDR2 as FQNEAQ (reference sequence). CDR3 size: 12 residues. CDR3 in DNA: TGTGCCAGCAGCTTAGACTCCACTGAAGCTTTCTTT. Residues: CASSLDSTEAFF.

Only a few counts were recorded for this clonotype. The V and J genes are TRBV5-1 and TRBJ1-1, with D unclear. The CDR3 is 12 amino acids. V shed 7 bases and J shed 10 bases, with 17 bases lying between them. Germline V lookup: CDR1 SGHRS, CDR2 YFSETQ. DNA for the CDR3: TGCGCCAGCGGAAGGACGGACCCTAGAGCTTTCTTT. This gives the protein CASGRTDPRAFF.

This clonotype was counted only a few times. The chain couples TRBV20-1 to TRBJ1-1, with D unresolved. Trimming left V 4 bases short and J 1 base short, with 10 bases between. The length of the CDR3 is 13 residues. Germline CDR1 is DFQATT and CDR2 is SNEGSKA (reference sequence). CDR3 nucleotides: TGCAGTGCTATCAGGAGTGGGAACACTGAAGCTTTCTTT. Protein product: CSAIRSGNTEAFF.

This clonotype was seen a handful of times. The chain recombines TRBV14 with TRBJ1-1, with D uncertain. Germline loops: CDR1 SGHDN, CDR2 FVKESK. The length of the CDR3 is 17 residues. V lost 3 bases and J 1 base, leaving 18 bases between the germline ends. CDR3 sequence (DNA): TGTGCCAGCAGCCACCTGTCCCGAGCCGGGAAGAACACTGAAGCTTTCTTT. Its translation is CASSHLSRAGKNTEAFF. The full variable domain, rest sourced from reference TRBV14 and TRBJ1-1, is EAGVTQFPSHSVIEKGQTVTLRCDPISGHDNLYWYRRVMGKEIKFLLHFVKESKQDESGMPNNRFLAERTGGTYSTLKVQPAELEDSGVYFCASSHLSRAGKNTEAFFGQGTRLTVV.

CDR3 DNA: TGCGCCAGCAGCCGCCTGGGGACAGCGAACACTGAAGCTTTCTTT. Translating gives CASSRLGTANTEAFF. The chain carries TRBV4-3 and TRBJ1-1; 7 nucleotides align to TRBD1. The germline V gene encodes CDR1 LGHNA and CDR2 YSLEER. This CDR3 has 15 residues. The junction had 6 bases not matched to a gene; V was cut back by 4 bases and J by 1 base.

The sample holds many counts of this clonotype. The rearrangement uses TRBV5-1 and TRBJ2-1, with D unclear. The CDR3 sequence is 14 residues long. V was trimmed by 5 bases and J by 8 bases, leaving 17 bases between them. Germline-derived CDR1 and CDR2 are SGHRS and YFSETQ. The CDR3 sequence is CASSFGPPWDEQFF. DNA for the CDR3: TGCGCCAGCAGTTTTGGACCTCCGTGGGATGAGCAGTTCTTC.

This clonotype was seen more than once but under ten times. V gene TRBV7-2 combines with J gene TRBJ2-7; 9 nucleotides align to TRBD2. With 0 bases clipped from V and 6 bases from J, the junction kept 6 bases outside the gene matches. The CDR3 is 15 amino acids. Germline CDR1 is SGHTA and CDR2 is FQGNSA. The CDR3 DNA reads TGTGCCAGCAGCTTAGCTTCTAGCGGGAAAGGCGAGCAGTACTTC. This encodes CASSLASSGKGEQYF.